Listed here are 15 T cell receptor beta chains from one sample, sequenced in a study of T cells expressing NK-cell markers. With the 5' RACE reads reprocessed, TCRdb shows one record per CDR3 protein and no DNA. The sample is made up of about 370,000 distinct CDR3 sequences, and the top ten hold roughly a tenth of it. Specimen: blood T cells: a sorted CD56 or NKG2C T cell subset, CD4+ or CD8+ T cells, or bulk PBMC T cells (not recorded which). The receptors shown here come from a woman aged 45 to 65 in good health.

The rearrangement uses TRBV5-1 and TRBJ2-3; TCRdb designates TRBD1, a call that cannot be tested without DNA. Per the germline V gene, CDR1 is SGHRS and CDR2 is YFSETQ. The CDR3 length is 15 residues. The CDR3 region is CASSIGDFGTDTQYF.

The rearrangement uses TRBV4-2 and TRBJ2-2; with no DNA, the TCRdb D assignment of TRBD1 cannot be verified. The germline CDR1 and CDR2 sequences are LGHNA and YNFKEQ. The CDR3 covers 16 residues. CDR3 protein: CASSRVGTTNTGELFF.

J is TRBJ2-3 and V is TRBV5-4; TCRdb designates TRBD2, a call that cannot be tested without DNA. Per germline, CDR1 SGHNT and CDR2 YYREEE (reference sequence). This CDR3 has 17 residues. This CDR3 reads CASSARLAGGGADTQYF.

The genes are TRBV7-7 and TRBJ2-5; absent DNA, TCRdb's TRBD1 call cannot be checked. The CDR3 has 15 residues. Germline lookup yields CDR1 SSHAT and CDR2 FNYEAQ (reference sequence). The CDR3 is CASSRDRGAQETQYF. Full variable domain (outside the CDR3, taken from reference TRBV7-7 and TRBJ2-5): GAGVSQSPRYKVTKRGQDVTLRCDPISSHATLYWYQQALGQGPEFLTYFNYEAQPDKSGLPSDRFSAERPEGSISTLTIQRTEQRDSAMYRCASSRDRGAQETQYFGPGTRLLVL.

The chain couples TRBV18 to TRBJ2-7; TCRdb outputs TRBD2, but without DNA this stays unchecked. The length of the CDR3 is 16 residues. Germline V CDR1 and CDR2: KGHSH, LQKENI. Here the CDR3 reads CASSPRGTSGGYEQYF.

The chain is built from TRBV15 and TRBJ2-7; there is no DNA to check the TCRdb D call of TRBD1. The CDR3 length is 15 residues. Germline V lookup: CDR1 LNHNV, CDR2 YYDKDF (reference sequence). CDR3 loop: CATSLDRGSAYEQYF.

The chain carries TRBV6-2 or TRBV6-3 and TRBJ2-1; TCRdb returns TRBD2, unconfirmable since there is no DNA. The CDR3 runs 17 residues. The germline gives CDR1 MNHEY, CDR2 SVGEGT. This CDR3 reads CASSYYLAGGLYNEQFF.

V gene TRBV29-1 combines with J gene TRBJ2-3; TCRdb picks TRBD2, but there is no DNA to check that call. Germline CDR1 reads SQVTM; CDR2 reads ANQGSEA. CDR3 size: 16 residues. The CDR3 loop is CSVDREALTSTDTQYF.

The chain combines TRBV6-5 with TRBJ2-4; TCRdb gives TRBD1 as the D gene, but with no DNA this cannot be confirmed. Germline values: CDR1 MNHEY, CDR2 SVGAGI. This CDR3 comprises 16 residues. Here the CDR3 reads CASSRGGLASKNIQYF.

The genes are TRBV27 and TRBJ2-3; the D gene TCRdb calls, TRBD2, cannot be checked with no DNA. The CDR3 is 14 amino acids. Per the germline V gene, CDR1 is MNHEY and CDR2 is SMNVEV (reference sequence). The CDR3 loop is CASSSREATDTQYF.

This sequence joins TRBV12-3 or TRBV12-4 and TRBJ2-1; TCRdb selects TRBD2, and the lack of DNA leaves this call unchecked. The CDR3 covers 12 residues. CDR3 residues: CASSFRAHEQFF.

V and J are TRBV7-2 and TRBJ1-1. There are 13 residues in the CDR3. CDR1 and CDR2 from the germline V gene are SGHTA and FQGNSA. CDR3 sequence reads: CASSYSRLTEAFF.

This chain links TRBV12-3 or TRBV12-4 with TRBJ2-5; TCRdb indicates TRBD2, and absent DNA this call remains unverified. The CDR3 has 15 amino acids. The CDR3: CASSFSLAGVETQYF.

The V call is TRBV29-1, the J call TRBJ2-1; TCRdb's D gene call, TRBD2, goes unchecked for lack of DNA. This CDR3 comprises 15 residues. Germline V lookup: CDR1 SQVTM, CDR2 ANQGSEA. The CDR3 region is CSVDGSLRGYNEQFF.

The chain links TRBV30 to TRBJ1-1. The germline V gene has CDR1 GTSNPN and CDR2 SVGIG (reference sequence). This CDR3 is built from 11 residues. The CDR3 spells CAWGRDTEAFF.